This TCR beta chain originates from a study of spatial heterogeneity in lung cancer. Background on the study: In tumor regions, TCR transcript counts tracked strongly with a T cell module score from matched bulk RNA-seq.

Worth noting for this clonotype: Its antigen is not identified. This beta chain is an unintended read in a library built for alpha chains; its size means little.

Sample time point: sample taken at primary tumor resection. There were around 72 donors, all of them untreated patients with early-stage non-small cell lung cancer. The sequenced material consisted of unsorted whole RNA from tumor, nontumor lung or frozen PBMC. TCRdb recomputed calls from the 5' RACE reads with MiXCR, one row per CDR3 protein. The table includes a few thousand distinct CDR3 sequences, 17% detected once. Overall study findings and caveats: Expanded intratumoral alpha and beta TCR counts tracked tumor mutation counts.

From germline, CDR1 is KGHSH and CDR2 LQKENI. Trimming took off 6 bases at V and 8 bases at J, with 19 bases between the two ends. CDR3 length: 14 residues. The V gene is TRBV18, the J gene TRBJ2-5, with D possibly being TRBD2 (5 bases). Sequenced here: lung tumor tissue, sampled at surgery. The TCR comes from a male donor with early-stage non-small cell lung cancer. The CDR3: CASSRKDSPATQYF. CDR3 sequence (DNA): TGTGCCAGCTCCCGAAAGGACTCACCTGCCACCCAGTACTTC.